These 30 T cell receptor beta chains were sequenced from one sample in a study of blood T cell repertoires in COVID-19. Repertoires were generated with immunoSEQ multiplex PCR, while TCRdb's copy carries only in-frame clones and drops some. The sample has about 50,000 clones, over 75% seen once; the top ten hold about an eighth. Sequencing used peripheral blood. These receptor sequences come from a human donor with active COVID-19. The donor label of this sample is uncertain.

Written as DNA, the CDR3 is TGTGCCAGCAGTGGTGTCGGGGTCCTTAGATACGAGCAGTACTTC. Its protein product is CASSGVGVLRYEQYF. This chain joins TRBV25-1 and TRBJ2-7; D is perhaps TRBD2 (5 bases). This CDR3 comprises 15 residues. V lost 4 bases and J lost 4, with 17 bases in between. The germline CDR1 and CDR2 sequences are MGHDK and SYGVNS.

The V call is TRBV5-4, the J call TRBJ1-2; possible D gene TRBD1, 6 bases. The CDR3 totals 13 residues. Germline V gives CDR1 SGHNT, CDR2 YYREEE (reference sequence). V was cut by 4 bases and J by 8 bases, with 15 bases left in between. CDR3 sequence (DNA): TGTGCCAGCAGCATACCAGGGGTGCAAGGCTACACCTTC. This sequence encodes CASSIPGVQGYTF.

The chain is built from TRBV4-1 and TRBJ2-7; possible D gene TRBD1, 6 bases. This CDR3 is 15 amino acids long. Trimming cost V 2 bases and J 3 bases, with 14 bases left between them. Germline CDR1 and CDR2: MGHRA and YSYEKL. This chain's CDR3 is CASSQSFGTSYEQYF. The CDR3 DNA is TGCGCCAGCAGCCAATCCTTTGGGACAAGCTACGAGCAGTACTTC.

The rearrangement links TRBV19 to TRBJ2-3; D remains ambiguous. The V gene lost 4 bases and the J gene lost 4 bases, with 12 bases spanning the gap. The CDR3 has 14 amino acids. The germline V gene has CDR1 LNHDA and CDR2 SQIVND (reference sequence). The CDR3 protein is CASSSNFPADTQYF. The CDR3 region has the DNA TGTGCCAGTAGTAGCAACTTCCCGGCAGATACGCAGTATTTT.

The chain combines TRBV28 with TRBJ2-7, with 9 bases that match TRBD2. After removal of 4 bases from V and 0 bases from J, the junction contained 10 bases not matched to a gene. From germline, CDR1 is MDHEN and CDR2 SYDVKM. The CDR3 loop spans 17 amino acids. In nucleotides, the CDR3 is TGTGCCAGCAGTTGGACTAGCGCCACATCGAGCTCCTACGAGCAGTACTTC. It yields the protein CASSWTSATSSSYEQYF. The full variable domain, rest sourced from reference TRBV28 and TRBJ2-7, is DVKVTQSSRYLVKRTGEKVFLECVQDMDHENMFWYRQDPGLGLRLIYFSYDVKMKEKGDIPEGYSVSREKKERFSLILESASTNQTSMYLCASSWTSATSSSYEQYFGPGTRLTVT.

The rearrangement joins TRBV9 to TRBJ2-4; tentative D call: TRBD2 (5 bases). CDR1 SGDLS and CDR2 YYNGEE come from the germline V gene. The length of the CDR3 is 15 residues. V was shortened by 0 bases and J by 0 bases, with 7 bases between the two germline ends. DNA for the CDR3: TGTGCCAGCAGCGTAGGGGCGGGAGCCAAAAACATTCAGTACTTC. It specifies CASSVGAGAKNIQYF.

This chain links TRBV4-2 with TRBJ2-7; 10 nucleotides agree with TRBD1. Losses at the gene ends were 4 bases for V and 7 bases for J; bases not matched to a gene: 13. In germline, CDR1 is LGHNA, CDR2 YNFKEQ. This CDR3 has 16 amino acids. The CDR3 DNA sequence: TGTGCCAGCAGCCGAAACCGGGGGACAGGGGCTTCGGAGCAGTACTTC. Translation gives CASSRNRGTGASEQYF.

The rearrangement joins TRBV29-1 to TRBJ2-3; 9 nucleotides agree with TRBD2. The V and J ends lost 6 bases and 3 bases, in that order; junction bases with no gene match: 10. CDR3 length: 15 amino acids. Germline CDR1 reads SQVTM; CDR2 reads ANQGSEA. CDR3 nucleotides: TGCAGCGTGGACCCGACTAGCGGCACGACAGATACGCAGTATTTT. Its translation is CSVDPTSGTTDTQYF.

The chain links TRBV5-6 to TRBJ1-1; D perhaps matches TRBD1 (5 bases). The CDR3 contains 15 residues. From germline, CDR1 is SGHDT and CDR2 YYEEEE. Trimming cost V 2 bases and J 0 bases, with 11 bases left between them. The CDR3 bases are TGTGCCAGCAGCTTAAGGGGTGGGATGAACACTGAAGCTTTCTTT. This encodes CASSLRGGMNTEAFF.

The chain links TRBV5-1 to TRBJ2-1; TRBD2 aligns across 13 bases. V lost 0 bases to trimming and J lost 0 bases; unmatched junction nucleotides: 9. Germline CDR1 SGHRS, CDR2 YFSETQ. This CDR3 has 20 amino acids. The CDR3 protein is CASSLAGLAGAKSSYNEQFF. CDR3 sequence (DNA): TGCGCCAGCAGCTTGGCAGGACTAGCGGGGGCAAAAAGCTCCTACAATGAGCAGTTCTTC.

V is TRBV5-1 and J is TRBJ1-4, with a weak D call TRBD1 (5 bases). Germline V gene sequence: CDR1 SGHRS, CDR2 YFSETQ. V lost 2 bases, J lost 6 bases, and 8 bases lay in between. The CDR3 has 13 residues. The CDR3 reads CASSLGQYEKLFF. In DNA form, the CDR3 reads TGCGCCAGCAGCTTAGGACAATATGAAAAACTGTTTTTT.

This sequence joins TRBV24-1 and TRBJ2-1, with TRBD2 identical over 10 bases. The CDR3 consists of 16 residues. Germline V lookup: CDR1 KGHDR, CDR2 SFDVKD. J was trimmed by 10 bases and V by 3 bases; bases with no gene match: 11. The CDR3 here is CATSDRHLAGALEQFF. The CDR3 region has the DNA TGTGCCACCAGTGATCGACATCTAGCGGGGGCCTTGGAGCAGTTCTTC.

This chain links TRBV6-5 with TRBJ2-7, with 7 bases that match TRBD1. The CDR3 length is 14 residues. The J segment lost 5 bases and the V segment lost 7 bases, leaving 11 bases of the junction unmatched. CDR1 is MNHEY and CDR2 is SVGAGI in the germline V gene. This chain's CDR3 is CASTDYDRDDEQYF. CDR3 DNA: TGTGCCAGCACCGACTACGACAGGGACGACGAGCAGTACTTC.

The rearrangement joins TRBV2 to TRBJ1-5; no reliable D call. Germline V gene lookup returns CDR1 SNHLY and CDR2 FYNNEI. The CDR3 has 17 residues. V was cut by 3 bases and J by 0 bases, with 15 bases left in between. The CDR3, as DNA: TGTGCCAGCAGTGATTCTGATGATGCAGGTAGCAATCAGCCCCAGCATTTT. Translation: CASSDSDDAGSNQPQHF.

This CDR3 reads CASSPQAGVGSGTEAFF. CDR3 DNA: TGTGCCAGCTCACCACAGGCAGGGGTCGGATCGGGCACTGAAGCTTTCTTT. This chain links TRBV18 with TRBJ1-1; tentatively, D is TRBD1 (6 bases). CDR3 length: 17 residues. The ends were cut back, 1 base at V and 4 bases at J, with 19 bases in the middle. The germline V gene has CDR1 KGHSH and CDR2 LQKENI.

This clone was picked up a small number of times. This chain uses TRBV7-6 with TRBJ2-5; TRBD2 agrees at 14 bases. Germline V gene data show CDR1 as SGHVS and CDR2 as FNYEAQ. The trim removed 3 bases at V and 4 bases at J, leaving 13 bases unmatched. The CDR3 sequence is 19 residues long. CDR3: CASSFIPPDGTSGRETQYF. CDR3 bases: TGTGCCAGCAGCTTTATACCCCCTGATGGGACTAGCGGGAGAGAGACCCAGTACTTC.

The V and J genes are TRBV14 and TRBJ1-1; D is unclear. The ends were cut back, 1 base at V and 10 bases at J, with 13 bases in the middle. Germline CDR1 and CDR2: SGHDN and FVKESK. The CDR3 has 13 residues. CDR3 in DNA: TGTGCCAGCAGCCAAGGTCTCCAACTAGGAGCTTTCTTT. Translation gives CASSQGLQLGAFF.

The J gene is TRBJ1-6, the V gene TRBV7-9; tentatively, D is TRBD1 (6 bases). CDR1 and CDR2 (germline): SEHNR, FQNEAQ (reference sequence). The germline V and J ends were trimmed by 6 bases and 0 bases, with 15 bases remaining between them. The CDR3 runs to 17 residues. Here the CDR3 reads CASSNPTGSSYNSPLHF. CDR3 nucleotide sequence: TGTGCCAGCAGTAACCCGACAGGTAGCTCCTATAATTCACCCCTCCACTTT.

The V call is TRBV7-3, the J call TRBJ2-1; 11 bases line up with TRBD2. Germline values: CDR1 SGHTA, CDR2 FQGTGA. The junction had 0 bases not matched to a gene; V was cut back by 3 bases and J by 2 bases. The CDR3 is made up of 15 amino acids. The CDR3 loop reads CASSFSGGAYNEQFF. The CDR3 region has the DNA TGTGCCAGCAGCTTTAGCGGGGGGGCCTACAATGAGCAGTTCTTC. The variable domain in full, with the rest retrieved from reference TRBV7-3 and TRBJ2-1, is GAGVSQTPSNKVTEKGKYVELRCDPISGHTALYWYRQSLGQGPEFLIYFQGTGAADDSGLPNDRFFAVRPEGSVSTLKIQRTERGDSAVYLCASSFSGGAYNEQFFGPGTRLTVL.

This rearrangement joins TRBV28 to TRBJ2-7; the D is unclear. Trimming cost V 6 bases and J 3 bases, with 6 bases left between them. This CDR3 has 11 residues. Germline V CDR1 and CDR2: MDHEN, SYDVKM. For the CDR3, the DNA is TGTGCCAGCAGACGAGACTACGAGCAGTACTTC. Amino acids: CASRRDYEQYF. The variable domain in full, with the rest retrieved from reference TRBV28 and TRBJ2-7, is DVKVTQSSRYLVKRTGEKVFLECVQDMDHENMFWYRQDPGLGLRLIYFSYDVKMKEKGDIPEGYSVSREKKERFSLILESASTNQTSMYLCASRRDYEQYFGPGTRLTVT.

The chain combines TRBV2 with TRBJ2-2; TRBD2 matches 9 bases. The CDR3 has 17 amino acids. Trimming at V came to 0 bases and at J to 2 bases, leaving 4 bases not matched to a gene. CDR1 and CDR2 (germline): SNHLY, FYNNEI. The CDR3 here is CASSEASGGYNTGELFF. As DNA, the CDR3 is TGTGCCAGCAGTGAAGCTAGCGGGGGATACAACACCGGGGAGCTGTTTTTT.

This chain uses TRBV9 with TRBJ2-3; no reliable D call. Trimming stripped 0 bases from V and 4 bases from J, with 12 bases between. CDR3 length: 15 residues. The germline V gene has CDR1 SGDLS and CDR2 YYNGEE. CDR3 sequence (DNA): TGTGCCAGCAGCGTAGGTGGAGTCTGGTCAGATACGCAGTATTTT. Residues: CASSVGGVWSDTQYF.

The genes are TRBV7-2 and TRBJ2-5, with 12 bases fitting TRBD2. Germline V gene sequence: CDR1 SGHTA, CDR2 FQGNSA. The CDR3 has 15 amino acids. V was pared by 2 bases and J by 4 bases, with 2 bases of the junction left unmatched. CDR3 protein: CASSLSSGRVETQYF. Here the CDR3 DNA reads TGTGCCAGCAGCTTATCTAGCGGGAGGGTAGAGACCCAGTACTTC. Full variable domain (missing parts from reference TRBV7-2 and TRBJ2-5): GAGVSQSPSNKVTEKGKDVELRCDPISGHTALYWYRQSLGQGLEFLIYFQGNSAPDKSGLPSDRFSAERTGGSVSTLTIQRTQQEDSAVYLCASSLSSGRVETQYFGPGTRLLVL.

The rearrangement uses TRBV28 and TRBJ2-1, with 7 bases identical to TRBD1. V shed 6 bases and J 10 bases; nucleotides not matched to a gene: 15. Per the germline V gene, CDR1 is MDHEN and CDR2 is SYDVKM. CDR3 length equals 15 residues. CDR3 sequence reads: CASSPGQKQGEEQFF. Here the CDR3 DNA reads TGTGCCAGCAGCCCGGGACAGAAACAGGGAGAGGAGCAGTTCTTC.

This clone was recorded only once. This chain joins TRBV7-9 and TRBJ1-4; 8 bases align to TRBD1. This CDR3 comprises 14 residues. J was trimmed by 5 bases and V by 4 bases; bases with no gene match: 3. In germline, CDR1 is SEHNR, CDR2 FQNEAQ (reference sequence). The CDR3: CASSSRQGNEKLFF. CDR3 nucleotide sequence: TGTGCCAGCAGCTCAAGACAGGGGAATGAAAAACTGTTTTTT. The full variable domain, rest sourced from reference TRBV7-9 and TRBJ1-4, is DTGVSQNPRHKITKRGQNVTFRCDPISEHNRLYWYRQTLGQGPEFLTYFQNEAQLEKSRLLSDRFSAERPKGSFSTLEIQRTEQGDSAMYLCASSSRQGNEKLFFGSGTQLSVL.

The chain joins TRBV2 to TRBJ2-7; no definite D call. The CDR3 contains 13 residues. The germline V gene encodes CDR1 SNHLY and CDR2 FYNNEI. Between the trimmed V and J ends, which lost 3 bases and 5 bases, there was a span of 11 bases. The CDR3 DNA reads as TGTGCCAGCAGTGACGCCTTGGCTCACGAGCAGTACTTC. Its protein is CASSDALAHEQYF.

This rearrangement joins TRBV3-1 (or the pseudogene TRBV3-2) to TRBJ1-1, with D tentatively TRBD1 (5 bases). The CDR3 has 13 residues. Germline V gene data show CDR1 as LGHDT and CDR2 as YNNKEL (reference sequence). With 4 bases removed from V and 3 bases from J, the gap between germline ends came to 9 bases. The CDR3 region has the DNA TGTGCCAGCAGCCGGTGGGGGGACACTGAAGCTTTCTTT. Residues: CASSRWGDTEAFF.

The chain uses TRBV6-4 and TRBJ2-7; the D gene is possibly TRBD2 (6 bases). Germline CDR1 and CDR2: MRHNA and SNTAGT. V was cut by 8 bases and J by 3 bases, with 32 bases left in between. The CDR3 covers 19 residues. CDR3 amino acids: CASASGFRKGVEGHYEQYF. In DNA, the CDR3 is TGTGCCAGCGCATCCGGGTTTCGAAAAGGGGTGGAGGGCCACTACGAGCAGTACTTC.

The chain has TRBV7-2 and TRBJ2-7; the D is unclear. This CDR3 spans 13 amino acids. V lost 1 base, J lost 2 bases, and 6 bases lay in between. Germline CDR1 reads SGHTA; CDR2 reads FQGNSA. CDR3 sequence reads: CASSLDQTYEQYF. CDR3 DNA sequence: TGTGCCAGCAGCTTAGACCAGACCTACGAGCAGTACTTC.

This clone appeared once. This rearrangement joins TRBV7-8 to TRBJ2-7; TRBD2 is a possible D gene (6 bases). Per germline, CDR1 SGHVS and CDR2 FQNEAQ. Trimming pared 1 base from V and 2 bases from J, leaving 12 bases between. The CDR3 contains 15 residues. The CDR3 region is CASSLESGSAYEQYF. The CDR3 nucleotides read TGTGCCAGCAGCTTAGAGAGCGGGTCTGCCTACGAGCAGTACTTC.